The 5 T cell receptor beta chains in this list originate from one sample, sequenced in a study of blood T cells in healthy people across ages (dated by TCRdb to between 2014 and 2017). Library preparation was by 5' RACE. TCRdb lists the instrument as Illumina HiSeq 2500. A second roughly 6 to 11 cycle PCR used a sample-barcoded 5' primer and a J-beta primer mix. In TCRdb, the public reads were trimmed at Q25 with fastp and aligned with MiXCR, with productive beta chains retained. For every CDR3 protein sequence, its rows merge into one entry that carries the most common genes and DNA. The sample records 380,000 or so distinct CDR3 sequences, approximately 51% of which are singletons. The ten largest clones capture over 40% of the sample. The source material was blood. These receptors were collected from a man in his 60s in good health.

This clonotype came up once. The rearrangement joins TRBV5-1 to TRBJ2-5, with a weak D call TRBD1 (5 bases). This CDR3 comprises 14 residues. CDR1 and CDR2 from the germline V gene are SGHRS and YFSETQ. Trimming cost V 3 bases and J 4 bases, with 13 bases left between them. CDR3: CASSWGQSAETQYF. CDR3 sequence (DNA): TGCGCCAGCAGCTGGGGCCAAAGTGCAGAGACCCAGTACTTC.

This clonotype appeared a few times. The chain is built from TRBV25-1 and TRBJ1-2, with 7 bases fitting TRBD1. V dropped 4 bases and J dropped 5; count of bases not matched to a gene: 13. The CDR3 runs 16 residues. The germline V gene encodes CDR1 MGHDK and CDR2 SYGVNS. CDR3 loop: CASSGGQGGPIYGYTF. As DNA, the CDR3 is TGTGCCAGCAGTGGGGGTCAGGGGGGCCCCATTTATGGCTACACCTTC.

In this sample, this clonotype turned up a few times. CDR3 protein: CASSLQGANTGELFF. The CDR3 DNA reads TGTGCCAGCAGCTTACAGGGGGCGAACACCGGGGAGCTGTTTTTT. The chain uses TRBV7-3 and TRBJ2-2; TRBD1 matches 7 bases. Trimming at V came to 2 bases and at J to 0 bases, leaving 0 bases not matched to a gene. CDR1 and CDR2 (germline): SGHTA, FQGTGA. The CDR3 consists of 15 residues.

This clonotype has a count of ten or more. This chain connects TRBV5-1 to TRBJ2-7, with TRBD1 matching 7 bases. The germline CDR1 and CDR2 sequences are SGHRS and YFSETQ. The CDR3 consists of 15 residues. V shed 0 bases and J 3 bases; nucleotides not matched to a gene: 6. The CDR3, as DNA: TGCGCCAGCAGCTTGGACAGGGGCTTTATCTACGAGCAGTACTTC. The encoded protein is CASSLDRGFIYEQYF.

This chain connects TRBV11-2 to TRBJ2-5; D not resolved. The CDR3 is 12 residues long. Germline CDR1 reads SGHAT; CDR2 reads FQNNGV. The V end lost 3 bases, the J end lost 3 bases, and 5 bases lay between the germline ends. Written as DNA, the CDR3 is TGTGCCAGCAGCTTTGCCAAAGAGACCCAGTACTTC. Its translation is CASSFAKETQYF.